This T cell receptor beta chain was recovered during a study of blood T cell repertoires in COVID-19. This clone was seen a single time. Germline values: CDR1 SGHNT, CDR2 YYREEE (reference sequence). Trimming removed 4 bases from V and 1 base from J, with 11 bases in between. This CDR3 contains 14 residues. Measured with immunoSEQ multiplex PCR; TCRdb has only the in-frame clones, and not every one. The sample comprises some 130,000 clones, approximately 83% of which are singletons, and around 16% rests with the top ten. This sequence joins TRBV5-4 and TRBJ1-1; D uncertain. The material sequenced was peripheral blood. This sequence was found in a woman between 50 and 59 years old who had recovered from COVID-19. The CDR3 DNA reads as TGTGCCAGCAGCCGCCCGCAGGCGAACACTGAAGCTTTCTTT. This codes for CASSRPQANTEAFF.